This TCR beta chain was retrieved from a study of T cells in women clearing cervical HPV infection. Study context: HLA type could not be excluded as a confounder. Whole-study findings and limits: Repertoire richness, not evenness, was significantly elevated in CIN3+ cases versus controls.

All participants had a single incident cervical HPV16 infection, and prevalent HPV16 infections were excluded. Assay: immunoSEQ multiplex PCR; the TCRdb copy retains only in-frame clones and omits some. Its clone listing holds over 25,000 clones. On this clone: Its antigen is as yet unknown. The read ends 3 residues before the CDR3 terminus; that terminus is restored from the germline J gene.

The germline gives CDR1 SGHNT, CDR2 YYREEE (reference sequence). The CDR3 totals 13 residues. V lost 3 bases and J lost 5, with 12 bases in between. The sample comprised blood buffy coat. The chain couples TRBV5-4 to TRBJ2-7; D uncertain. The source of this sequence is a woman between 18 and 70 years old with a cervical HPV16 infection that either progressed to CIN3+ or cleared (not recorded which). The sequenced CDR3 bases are TGTGCCAGCAGCTCCCCCCCCACTAACGAG. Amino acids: CASSSPPTNE. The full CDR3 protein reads CASSSPPTNEQYF.